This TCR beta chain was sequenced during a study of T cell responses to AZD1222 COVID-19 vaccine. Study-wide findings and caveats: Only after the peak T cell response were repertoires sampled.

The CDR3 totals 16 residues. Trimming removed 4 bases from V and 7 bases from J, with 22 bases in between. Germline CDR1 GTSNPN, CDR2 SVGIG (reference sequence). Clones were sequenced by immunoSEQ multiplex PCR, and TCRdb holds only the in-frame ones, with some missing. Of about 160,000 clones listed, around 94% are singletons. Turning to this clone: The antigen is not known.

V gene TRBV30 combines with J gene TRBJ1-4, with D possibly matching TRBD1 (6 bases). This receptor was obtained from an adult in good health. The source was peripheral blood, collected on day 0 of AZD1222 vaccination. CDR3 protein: CAWNTGSGVKGEKLFF. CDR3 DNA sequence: TGTGCCTGGAATACGGGGTCAGGGGTAAAGGGTGAAAAACTGTTTTTT.